These T cell receptor beta chains were read from a single sample in a study of immune evolution from preneoplasia to lung adenocarcinoma. Some clones are missing from TCRdb's copy, which holds only in-frame ones; the method was immunoSEQ multiplex PCR. The data contain 23,000 or so clones, roughly 75% of them seen just once; the ten biggest clones take up about 5.6%. Sequences were obtained from FFPE invasive lung adenocarcinoma tissue. The receptors come from a person between 55 and 70 years old with lung adenocarcinoma. Each CDR3 is given with its conserved first and last residue. The order of the fields is J gene, D gene, V gene, clone size, CDR3 DNA, CDR3 protein. A D gene is named only where the DNA matches it firmly. Clone size, where shown, is once, few, many, or a class for clones that have expanded.

J: TRBJ2-2; D: .; V: TRBV29-1; size: medium-sized; DNA: TGCAGCGCTGGACGCACCGGGGAGCTGTTTTTT; CDR3: CSAGRTGELFF
J: TRBJ2-1; D: .; V: TRBV6-4; size: .; DNA: TGTGCCAGCAGTCCCCTCGAGAGAACAAATGAGCAGTTCTTC; CDR3: CASSPLERTNEQFF
J: TRBJ1-2; D: .; V: TRBV6-5; size: .; DNA: TGTGCCAGCAGTTACCCTACCAAGTCTGGCGGCTACACCTTC; CDR3: CASSYPTKSGGYTF
J: TRBJ2-3; D: .; V: TRBV29-1; size: .; DNA: TGCAGCGTTAGGGGGGGGAGCACAGATACGCAGTATTTT; CDR3: CSVRGGSTDTQYF
J: TRBJ1-1; D: .; V: TRBV11-3; size: .; DNA: TGTGCCAGCAGCCTGCAGGGTGGCACCACTGAAGCTTTCTTT; CDR3: CASSLQGGTTEAFF
J: TRBJ2-4; D: TRBD2; V: TRBV5-6; size: .; DNA: TGTGCCAGCAGCTACCGGACTAGTTATCGTCTAAACATTCAGTACTTC; CDR3: CASSYRTSYRLNIQYF
J: TRBJ1-1; D: .; V: TRBV7-3; size: few; DNA: TGTGCCAGCAGCTTTTTGGGGGGGGCGAACACTGAAGCTTTCTTT; CDR3: CASSFLGGANTEAFF
J: TRBJ2-4; D: TRBD2; V: TRBV19; size: few; DNA: TGTGCCAGTAGTGGTACAACTAGCGGACTAGCCAAAAACATTCAGTACTTC; CDR3: CASSGTTSGLAKNIQYF
J: TRBJ2-3; D: .; V: TRBV11-2; size: .; DNA: TGTGCCAGCAGTTACTCCCCGGTCACAACAGATACGCAGTATTTT; CDR3: CASSYSPVTTDTQYF
J: TRBJ2-1; D: TRBD1; V: TRBV7-2; size: .; DNA: TGTGCCAGCAGCTTAGCACAGGGGCCAAACAATGAGCAGTTCTTC; CDR3: CASSLAQGPNNEQFF
J: TRBJ2-7; D: TRBD2; V: TRBV19; size: .; DNA: TGTGCCAGTAGTACCAGACCATCGGGACTAGCGGGAGGAATGAGGGAGCAGTACTTC; CDR3: CASSTRPSGLAGGMREQYF
J: TRBJ2-2; D: TRBD2; V: TRBV7-9; size: .; DNA: TGTGCCAGCAGCTCGTGGCTAGCGGGAGGCGGCGGGGAGCTGTTTTTT; CDR3: CASSSWLAGGGGELFF
J: TRBJ1-4; D: .; V: TRBV27; size: .; DNA: TGTGCCAGCAGTTTATGGGGGACTAATGAAAAACTGTTTTTT; CDR3: CASSLWGTNEKLFF
J: TRBJ2-3; D: TRBD2; V: TRBV5-1; size: .; DNA: TGCGCCAGCAGCCCCTCCGGGACTAGAAGCACAGATACGCAGTATTTT; CDR3: CASSPSGTRSTDTQYF
J: TRBJ1-2; D: .; V: TRBV28; size: .; DNA: TGTGCCAGCAGCCAAGGGGCCAACTATGGCTACACCTTC; CDR3: CASSQGANYGYTF
J: TRBJ2-4; D: .; V: TRBV2; size: .; DNA: TGTGCCAGCAGTGACCGAACATCCGCCAAAAACATTCAGTACTTC; CDR3: CASSDRTSAKNIQYF
J: TRBJ1-2; D: .; V: TRBV6-1; size: .; DNA: TGTGCCAGCAGGATCATAGGGGCCTTCTATGGCTACACCTTC; CDR3: CASRIIGAFYGYTF
J: TRBJ1-5; D: .; V: TRBV19; size: .; DNA: TGTGCCAGTAGTATGGGCCCGAGGGCACATCAGCCCCAGCATTTT; CDR3: CASSMGPRAHQPQHF
J: TRBJ2-3; D: .; V: TRBV28; size: .; DNA: TGTGCCAGCAGTCCCTACACAGATACGCAGTATTTT; CDR3: CASSPYTDTQYF
J: TRBJ1-1; D: TRBD1; V: TRBV28; size: .; DNA: TGTGCCAGCAGTCAAACAGGGGGATTCCGCACTGAAGCTTTCTTT; CDR3: CASSQTGGFRTEAFF
J: TRBJ2-4; D: .; V: TRBV11-3; size: .; DNA: TGTGCCAGCAGCTTAGAAATCGGCAGATTAGCCAAAAACATTCAGTACTTC; CDR3: CASSLEIGRLAKNIQYF
J: TRBJ2-6; D: .; V: TRBV30; size: .; DNA: TGTGCCTGGACCAACAGGGTATCTGGGGCCAACGTCCTGACTTTC; CDR3: CAWTNRVSGANVLTF
J: TRBJ2-5; D: .; V: TRBV7-9; size: .; DNA: TGTGCCAGCAGCTTAGTCAGTGGGAGTGATGAGACCCAGTACTTC; CDR3: CASSLVSGSDETQYF
J: TRBJ2-7; D: .; V: TRBV7-2; size: .; DNA: TGTGCCAGCAGCCAAATGACAGCGAACTACGAGCAGTACTTC; CDR3: CASSQMTANYEQYF
J: TRBJ2-7; D: TRBD1; V: TRBV7-2; size: .; DNA: TGTGCCAGCAGCTCCTACCGACAGGGGTCCTCCGAGCAGTACTTC; CDR3: CASSSYRQGSSEQYF
J: TRBJ2-1; D: .; V: TRBV5-8; size: .; DNA: TGTGCCAGCAGCTTGCGGGCCCGAAATTCCTACAATGAGCAGTTCTTC; CDR3: CASSLRARNSYNEQFF
J: TRBJ1-1; D: TRBD1; V: TRBV5-1; size: few; DNA: TGCGCCAGCAGGGAACAGGGGTCCTCGACTGAAGCTTTCTTT; CDR3: CASREQGSSTEAFF
J: TRBJ2-1; D: TRBD2; V: TRBV14; size: .; DNA: TGTGCCAGCAGTATTACGGCGGGAGCTCTTTACAATGAGCAGTTCTTC; CDR3: CASSITAGALYNEQFF
J: TRBJ1-1; D: .; V: TRBV28; size: .; DNA: TGTGCCAGCACCTCGGGGGGATTTATCACTGAAGCTTTCTTT; CDR3: CASTSGGFITEAFF
J: TRBJ2-1; D: TRBD2; V: TRBV19; size: .; DNA: TGTGCCAGTAGCCGGACTAGCGGGAGGTACAATGAGCAGTTCTTC; CDR3: CASSRTSGRYNEQFF
J: TRBJ1-2; D: .; V: TRBV29-1; size: .; DNA: TGCAGCGTTTGGTCGGACTATGGCTACACCTTC; CDR3: CSVWSDYGYTF
J: TRBJ1-2; D: .; V: TRBV6-6; size: once; DNA: TGTGCCAGCAGTTATCTTGCCCTCTGGTATGGCTACACCTTC; CDR3: CASSYLALWYGYTF
J: TRBJ1-1; D: .; V: TRBV27; size: .; DNA: TGTGCCAGCAGTTTATGGGGCAGATCCCTCGATGAAGCTTTTTTT; CDR3: CASSLWGRSLDEAFF
J: TRBJ2-1; D: TRBD2; V: TRBV28; size: once; DNA: TGTGCCAGCGCCCCGGGGCTAGCGGGACAGAATGAGCAGTTCTTC; CDR3: CASAPGLAGQNEQFF
J: TRBJ2-3; D: TRBD2; V: TRBV2; size: few; DNA: TGTGCCAGCAGGGGACTAGCGGGAGGTGCAGATACGCAGTATTTT; CDR3: CASRGLAGGADTQYF
J: TRBJ2-7; D: TRBD2; V: TRBV6-5; size: .; DNA: TGTGCCAGCAGTTACCGCGGGACTAGCGGCTTCTACGAGCAGTACTTC; CDR3: CASSYRGTSGFYEQYF
J: TRBJ2-1; D: TRBD2; V: TRBV7-6; size: .; DNA: TGTGCCAGCAGCTTGGGCCTAGCGGGAGTACAGCAGTTCTTC; CDR3: CASSLGLAGVQQFF
J: TRBJ2-7; D: .; V: TRBV5-4; size: .; DNA: TGTGCCAGCAGCTCCGAGGGGGGTGGGGCATCCTACGAGCAGTACTTC; CDR3: CASSSEGGGASYEQYF
J: TRBJ1-2; D: .; V: TRBV28; size: .; DNA: TGTGCCAGCAGTTTATCCCAGGGCGCGAGCGGCTACACCTTC; CDR3: CASSLSQGASGYTF
J: TRBJ2-2; D: .; V: TRBV18; size: once; DNA: TGTGCCAGCTCACCGGCCAGGGGGAACACCGGGGAGCTGTTTTTT; CDR3: CASSPARGNTGELFF